The rows below give T cell receptor beta chains drawn from one sample of a study of CD8 T cells in Susac syndrome. TCRdb fed the immunoSEQ multiplex PCR reads into MiXCR, producing one record per CDR3 protein. The table shows tens of thousands of distinct CDR3 sequences, with 85% to 95% occurring only once. Specimen: CD4+ T cells from PBMCs. Receptors originate from a human donor with Susac syndrome. Each CDR3 is given with its conserved first and last residue. Clone size is stated in some rows and not others, as once, few, many or a class when expanded.

clone_size j_call v_call cdr3_aa
. TRBJ1-1 TRBV20-1 CSAIDLVHTEAFF
. TRBJ2-7 TRBV3-1 CASSPTGGRGSYEQYF
. TRBJ2-7 TRBV28 CASSFKGYEQYF
few TRBJ1-1 TRBV5-1 CASSFSPSMNTEAFF
. TRBJ1-6 TRBV12-3/TRBV12-4 CASGPGQGYNSPLHF
. TRBJ1-5 TRBV15 CATSREHSNQPQHF
. TRBJ2-3 TRBV3-1 CASSRSGAGDTQYF
. TRBJ2-1 TRBV5-1 CASSYRGGNNEQFF
. TRBJ1-1 TRBV15 CATSRGNNRGRYTEAFF
. TRBJ2-7 TRBV30 CAWRDPLSEQYF
. TRBJ2-3 TRBV21-1 CASRGGRSTDTQYF
. TRBJ2-6 TRBV9 CASSDGQGTNPGANVLTF
. TRBJ2-7 TRBV5-1 CASRGTARNAGEQYF
. TRBJ2-6 TRBV2 CASSGTGRSGANVLTF
. TRBJ2-3 TRBV23-1 CASSDRASSTDTQYF
. TRBJ2-3 TRBV20-1 CSAEGARGSTDTQYF
. TRBJ2-2 TRBV25-1 CASSEGSGTGELFF
. TRBJ2-6 TRBV6-6 CASSPRVGSGANVLTF
. TRBJ2-1 TRBV4-1 CASSPPIGTGTFNEQFF
. TRBJ1-2 TRBV4-1 CASSPGPLLGYTF
. TRBJ1-1 TRBV6-5 CASQFRRGQTEAFF
. TRBJ2-1 TRBV5-6 CASSTPTGNNEQFF
. TRBJ1-1 TRBV28 CASSLPGQANTEAFF
. TRBJ2-7 TRBV28 CASRAGTGFIYEQYF
. TRBJ2-2 TRBV12-3/TRBV12-4 CASSFQLNTGELFF
. TRBJ2-5 TRBV9 CASSVDWTDQETQYF
once TRBJ2-5 TRBV6-8 CASSSFEEEQETQYF
. TRBJ2-5 TRBV5-4 CASSLPGWGAQYF
once TRBJ2-3 TRBV19 CASSTGTSVIQDTQYF
. TRBJ2-2 TRBV2 CASQAVGLTIAGELFF
. TRBJ1-1 TRBV25-1 CASSPPLLTEAFF
. TRBJ2-7 TRBV13 CASSYGQGVYEQYF
. TRBJ1-5 TRBV24-1 CATKGVGGDQPQHF
. TRBJ2-5 TRBV10-3 CATMGGGETQYF
. TRBJ1-1 TRBV6-6 CATVGTEAFF
. TRBJ2-3 TRBV29-1 CSVDRGMADTQYF